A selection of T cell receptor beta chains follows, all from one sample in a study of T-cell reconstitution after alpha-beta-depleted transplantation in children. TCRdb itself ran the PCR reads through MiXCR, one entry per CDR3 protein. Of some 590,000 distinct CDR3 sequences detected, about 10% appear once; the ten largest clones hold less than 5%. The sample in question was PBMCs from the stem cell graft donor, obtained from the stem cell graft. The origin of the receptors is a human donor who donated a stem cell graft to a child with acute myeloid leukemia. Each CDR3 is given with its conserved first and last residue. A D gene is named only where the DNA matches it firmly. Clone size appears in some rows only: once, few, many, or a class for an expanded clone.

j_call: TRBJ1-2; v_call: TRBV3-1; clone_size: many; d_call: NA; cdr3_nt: TGTGCCAGCAGCCATGGTCAGCATGGCTACACCTTC; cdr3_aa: CASSHGQHGYTF
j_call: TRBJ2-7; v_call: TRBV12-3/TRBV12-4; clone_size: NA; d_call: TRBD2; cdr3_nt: TGTGCCAGCAGTTTACAGGGCGGGGGACTTTTCGAGCAGTACTTC; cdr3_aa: CASSLQGGGLFEQYF
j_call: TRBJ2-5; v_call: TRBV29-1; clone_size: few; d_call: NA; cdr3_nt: TGCAGCGTTGACGCGGGACAGTCTGAGACCCAGTACTTC; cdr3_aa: CSVDAGQSETQYF
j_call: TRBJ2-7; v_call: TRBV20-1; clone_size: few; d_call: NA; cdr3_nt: TGCAGTGCTAGAGATTGGGGGCGTCGGGGAGGGCCCTACGAGCAGTACTTC; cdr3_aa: CSARDWGRRGGPYEQYF
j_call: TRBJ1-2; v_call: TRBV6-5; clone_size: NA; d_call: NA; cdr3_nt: TGTGCCAGCAGTTCGACACAGGGCGACTATGGCTACACCTTC; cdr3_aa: CASSSTQGDYGYTF
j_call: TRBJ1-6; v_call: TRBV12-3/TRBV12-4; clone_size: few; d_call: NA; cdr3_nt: TGTGCCAGCAGTTTAGAGGAGCGAACCACCCTCCACTTT; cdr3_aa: CASSLEERTTLHF
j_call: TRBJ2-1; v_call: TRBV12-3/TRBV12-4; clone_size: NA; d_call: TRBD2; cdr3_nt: TGTGCCAGCAGCCCCGGGACTAGCGGGAGGGGATACAATGAGCAGTTCTTC; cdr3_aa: CASSPGTSGRGYNEQFF
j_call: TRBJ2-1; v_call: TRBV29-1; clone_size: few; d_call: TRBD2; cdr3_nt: TGCAGCGCTGAAGCGGGAGGGTTAGCTGAGCAGTTCTTC; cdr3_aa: CSAEAGGLAEQFF
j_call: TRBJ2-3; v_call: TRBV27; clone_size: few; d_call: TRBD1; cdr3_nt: TGTGCCAGCAGTTTTCTTACGACAGGGGAGGCAGATACGCAGTATTTT; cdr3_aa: CASSFLTTGEADTQYF
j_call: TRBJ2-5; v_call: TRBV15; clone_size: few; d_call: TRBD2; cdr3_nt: TGTGCCACCAGCAGAGATTCCTGGACTAGCGGGTTCCAAGAGACCCAGTACTTC; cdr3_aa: CATSRDSWTSGFQETQYF
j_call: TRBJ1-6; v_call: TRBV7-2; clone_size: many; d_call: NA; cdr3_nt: TGTGCCAGCAGCCGGTATAATTCACCCCTCCACTTT; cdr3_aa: CASSRYNSPLHF
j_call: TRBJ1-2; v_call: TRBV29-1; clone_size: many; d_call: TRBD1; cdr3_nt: TGCAGCGGCCGGACAGGATATGGCTACACCTTC; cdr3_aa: CSGRTGYGYTF
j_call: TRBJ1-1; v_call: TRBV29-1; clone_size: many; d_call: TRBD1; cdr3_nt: TGCAGCGTTTTAGGGGGCGAGGACACTGAAGCTTTCTTT; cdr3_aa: CSVLGGEDTEAFF
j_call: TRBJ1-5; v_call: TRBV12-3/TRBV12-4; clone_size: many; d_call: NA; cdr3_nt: TGTGCCAGCAGTTTTTCAAGTCAGCCCCAGCATTTT; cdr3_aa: CASSFSSQPQHF
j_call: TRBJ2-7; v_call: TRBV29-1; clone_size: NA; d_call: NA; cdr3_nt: TGCAGCGTGAGGGGGGACAGACTTTACGAGCAGTACTTC; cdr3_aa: CSVRGDRLYEQYF
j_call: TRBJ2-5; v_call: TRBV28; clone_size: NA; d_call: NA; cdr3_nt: TGTGCCAGCAGTCGTCGGGGTGGGACCCAAGAGACCCAGTACTTC; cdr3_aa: CASSRRGGTQETQYF
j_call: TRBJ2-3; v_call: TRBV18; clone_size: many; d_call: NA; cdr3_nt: TGTGCCAGCTCACCTACAGCCAGCACAGATACGCAGTATTTT; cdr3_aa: CASSPTASTDTQYF